This T cell receptor beta chain was captured by sequencing in a study of T cells after yellow fever vaccination. General study results and limits: Only a small proportion of the clonotypes turned up in both the CD4 and the CD8 compartments, likely arising from convergent recombination. Booster sampling recovered most clones from primary vaccination (under 98% CD4, approximately 90% CD8). Weaker in magnitude, the secondary response showed a faster peak on day 5 versus 15.

The CDR3 has 15 residues. V lost 5 bases, J lost 8 bases, and 10 bases stayed unmatched. Germline V gene lookup returns CDR1 SGHTA and CDR2 FQGNSA. From the 5' RACE reads, TCRdb called clonotypes with MiXCR, one entry per CDR3 protein. The data hold around 590,000 distinct CDR3 sequences, with 12% observed a single time. This clonotype was seen repeatedly, ten times or more. The target antigen is unknown. The sample consisted of PBMCs, taken on the day of the yellow fever booster vaccination. V usage is TRBV7-2 and J usage is TRBJ1-4; 8 bases line up with TRBD1. This receptor was taken from a man between 25 and 39 years old who received the YFV17D yellow fever vaccine. The CDR3 loop is CASSPPGQGREKLFF. CDR3 bases: TGTGCCAGCAGCCCACCCGGACAGGGAAGGGAAAAACTGTTTTTT.